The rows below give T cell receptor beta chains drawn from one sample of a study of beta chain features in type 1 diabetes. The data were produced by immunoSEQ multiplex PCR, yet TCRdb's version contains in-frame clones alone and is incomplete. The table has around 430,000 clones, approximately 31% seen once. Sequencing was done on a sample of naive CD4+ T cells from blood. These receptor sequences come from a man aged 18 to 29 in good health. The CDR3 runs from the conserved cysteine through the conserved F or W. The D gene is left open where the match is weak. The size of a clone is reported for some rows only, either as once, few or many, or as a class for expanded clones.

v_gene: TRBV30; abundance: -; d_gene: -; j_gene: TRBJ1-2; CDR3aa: CAWAREEASNYGYTF; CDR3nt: TGTGCCTGGGCCCGGGAGGAGGCATCGAACTATGGCTACACCTTC
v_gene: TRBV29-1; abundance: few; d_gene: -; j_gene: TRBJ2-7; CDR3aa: CSVQGAEGEQYF; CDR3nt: TGCAGCGTCCAAGGGGCCGAAGGCGAGCAGTACTTC
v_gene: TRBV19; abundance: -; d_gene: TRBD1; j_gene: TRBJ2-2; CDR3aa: CASRNRPGQLTGELFF; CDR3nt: TGTGCCAGTAGGAATAGACCGGGACAGTTAACCGGGGAGCTGTTTTTT
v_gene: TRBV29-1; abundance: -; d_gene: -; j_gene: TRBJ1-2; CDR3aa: CSVDRLWERHGYTF; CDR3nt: TGCAGCGTTGATCGTCTTTGGGAGCGTCATGGCTACACCTTC
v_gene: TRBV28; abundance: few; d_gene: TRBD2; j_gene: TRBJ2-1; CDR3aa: CASSGGTSGNYNEQFF; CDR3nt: TGTGCCAGCAGTGGGGGGACTAGCGGAAACTACAATGAGCAGTTCTTC
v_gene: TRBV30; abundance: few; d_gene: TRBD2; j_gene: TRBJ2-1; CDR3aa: CAWSSLAGANEQFF; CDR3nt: TGTGCCTGGAGTTCACTAGCGGGAGCCAATGAGCAGTTCTTC
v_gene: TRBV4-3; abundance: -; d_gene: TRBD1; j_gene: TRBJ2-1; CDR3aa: CASSQGTGGAREQFF; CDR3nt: TGCGCCAGCAGCCAAGGGACAGGGGGAGCGCGGGAGCAGTTCTTC
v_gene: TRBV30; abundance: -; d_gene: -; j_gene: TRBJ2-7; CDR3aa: CAWSVQGFSYEQYF; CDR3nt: TGTGCCTGGAGTGTGCAGGGCTTCTCCTACGAGCAGTACTTC
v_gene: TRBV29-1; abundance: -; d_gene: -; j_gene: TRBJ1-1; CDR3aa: CSVGYRGTQAFF; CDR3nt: TGCAGCGTTGGGTATCGAGGAACGCAAGCTTTCTTT
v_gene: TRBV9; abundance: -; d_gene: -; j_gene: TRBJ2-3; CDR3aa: CASSVINGDTQYF; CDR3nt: TGTGCCAGCAGCGTAATTAACGGAGATACGCAGTATTTT
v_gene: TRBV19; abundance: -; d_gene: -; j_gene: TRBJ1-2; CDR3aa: CASGRQTNYGYTF; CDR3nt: TGTGCCAGTGGCCGGCAGACCAACTATGGCTACACCTTC
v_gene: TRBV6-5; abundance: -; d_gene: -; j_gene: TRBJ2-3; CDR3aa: CASRPGSTDTQYF; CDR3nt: TGTGCCAGCAGACCCGGAAGCACAGATACGCAGTATTTT
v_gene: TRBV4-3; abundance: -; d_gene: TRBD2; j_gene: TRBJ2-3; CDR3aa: CASSQGASGWTDTQYF; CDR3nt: TGCGCCAGCAGCCAAGGCGCTAGCGGCTGGACAGATACGCAGTATTTT
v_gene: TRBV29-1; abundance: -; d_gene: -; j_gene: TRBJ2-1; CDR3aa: CSVGSRLQVYNEQFF; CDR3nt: TGCAGCGTGGGATCGCGGCTTCAAGTCTACAATGAGCAGTTCTTC
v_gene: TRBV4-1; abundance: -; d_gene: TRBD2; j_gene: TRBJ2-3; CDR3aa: CASSQDPLRASGRDDTQYF; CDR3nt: TGCGCCAGCAGCCAAGATCCCCTTAGGGCTAGCGGGAGAGATGATACGCAGTATTTT
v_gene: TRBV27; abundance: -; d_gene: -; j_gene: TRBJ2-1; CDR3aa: CASSLSSRFYNEQFF; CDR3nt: TGTGCCAGCAGTTTATCTAGCAGGTTCTACAATGAGCAGTTCTTC
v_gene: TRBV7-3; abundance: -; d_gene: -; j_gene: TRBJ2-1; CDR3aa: CASSSDRTRSNEQFF; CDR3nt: TGTGCCAGCAGTTCCGACAGGACTAGAAGTAATGAGCAGTTCTTC
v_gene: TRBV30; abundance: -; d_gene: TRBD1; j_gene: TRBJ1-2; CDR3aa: CAWSRDRGPYGYTF; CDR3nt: TGTGCCTGGAGCAGGGACAGGGGGCCCTATGGCTACACCTTC
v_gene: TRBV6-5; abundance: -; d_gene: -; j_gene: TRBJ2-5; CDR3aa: CAVGAGLTETQYF; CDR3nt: TGTGCCGTAGGGGCGGGTCTGACAGAGACCCAGTACTTC
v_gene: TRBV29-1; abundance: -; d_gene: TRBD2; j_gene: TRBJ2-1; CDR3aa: CSAEAGGEYEQFF; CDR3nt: TGCAGCGCTGAGGCTGGGGGGGAATATGAGCAGTTCTTC
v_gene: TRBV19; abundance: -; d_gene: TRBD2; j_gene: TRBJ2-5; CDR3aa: CASTASGRRETQYF; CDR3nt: TGTGCCAGTACTGCTAGCGGGAGGAGGGAGACCCAGTACTTC
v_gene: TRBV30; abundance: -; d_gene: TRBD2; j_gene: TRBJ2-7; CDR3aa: CAWSSLAGVREQYF; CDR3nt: TGTGCCTGGAGTTCGCTAGCGGGAGTTCGCGAGCAGTACTTC
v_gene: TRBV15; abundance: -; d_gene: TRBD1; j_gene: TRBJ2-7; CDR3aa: CATSPRQGTYEQYF; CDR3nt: TGTGCCACCAGTCCCCGACAGGGCACCTACGAGCAGTACTTC
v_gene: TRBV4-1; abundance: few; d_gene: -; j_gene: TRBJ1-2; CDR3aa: CASSQSQAVEFSGYTF; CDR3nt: TGCGCCAGCAGCCAGAGCCAGGCCGTTGAGTTTTCTGGCTACACCTTC